This T cell receptor (beta chain) stems from a study of cytomegalovirus exposure and HLA in healthy donors (dated by TCRdb to the late 2010s). Turning to the overall study: According to a later analysis, the 120 or so validation repertoires were produced on the same platform as the roughly 600 repertoires of the first cohort. To predict cytomegalovirus infection status, the study combined high-throughput TCR immunosequencing, statistical association of individual TCRs with disease status, and machine learning. Along with the approximately 650-subject first cohort, a separate validation cohort of over a hundred different subjects was used. The aim of the study was to test whether cataloging public T cell receptors could identify signatures of past pathogen exposure. The research as a whole found: A later analysis found that TCRs clustered in the first cohort also tended to co-occur in the 120 validation repertoires, with approximately 95% of cluster scores above 0. The classifier was reported to diagnose cytomegalovirus status with high specificity and sensitivity in both the original and validation cohorts. The study listed 164 TCR beta chains as associated with cytomegalovirus. All 130 or so repertoires were used to score co-occurrence in the validation cohort in a later analysis, because that analysis had no HLA typing for the cohort. Across donors, most TCR sequences were observed very rarely, whereas some public TCRs were present in many individuals. According to the authors, the approach could potentially be generalized to other disease states and immunological phenotypes. In vitro tests confirmed that three of the cytomegalovirus-associated TCR beta chains recognize cytomegalovirus antigens.

Donors formed part of the validation cohort, which comprised some 120 subjects and was distinct from the first cohort of 550 to 850 subjects. A remark on this clone: Its recognized antigen is unknown. No quality values exist for individual bases; no much larger clone is one base distant.

Reading from cysteine to phenylalanine, the CDR3 counts 17 amino acids. CDR3 DNA only is kept here, 51 bases in frame from base 1. Receptor libraries were prepared by the immunoSEQ multiplex PCR assay. In the paper's pipeline: To diagnose cytomegalovirus status from the catalog of TCR beta chain sequences, a statistical classification framework was built. Not all clones reach the TCRdb copy of this immuneACCESS table, which keeps in-frame sequences only. Checked studies attribute under half of the gap to unresolved V genes and leave the rest unexplained. The D gene and trimming were derived from the DNA, and the V and J assignments and clone size from that table. The sample table shows 75,000 to 85,000 clones, and about nine tenths are seen once. Approximately 2% of the sample goes to the ten largest clones.

This TCR came from a man aged 25 to 45 in good health and CMV-seronegative. In this chain, TRBV21-1 is recombined with TRBJ2-6; TRBD2, the D gene given by the table, was not confirmed from the DNA. TRBV21-1 is deemed a pseudogene. The specimen was PBMCs. CDR3 reads: CASSKGWRCYVDGVLTF. The DNA sequence is given as TGTGCCAGCAGCAAAGGGTGGAGGTGTTATGTAGACGGGGTCCTGACTTTC.